Listed below are T cell receptor beta chains from one sample, sequenced in a study of early T cells in non-severe SARS-CoV-2 infection. TCRdb called the 5' RACE reads again in MiXCR, with one record for every CDR3 protein. Of about 33,000 distinct CDR3 sequences detected, more than 5% appear once; the ten largest clones hold 13% to 15%. The source material was whole blood. These receptors were taken from an adult who was a healthcare worker with PCR-confirmed SARS-CoV-2 infection or an uninfected control (not recorded which). Both conserved end residues are part of each CDR3. The order of the fields is V gene, D gene, J gene, clone size, CDR3 protein, CDR3 DNA. The D gene is left open where the match is weak. Rows give clone size only sometimes, using once, few, many, or a class for an expanded clone.

v_gene: TRBV18
d_gene: -
j_gene: TRBJ1-2
abundance: many
CDR3aa: CASSIDNYGYTF
CDR3nt: TGTGCCAGCTCAATTGACAACTATGGCTACACCTTC

v_gene: TRBV6-2/TRBV6-3
d_gene: TRBD1
j_gene: TRBJ1-2
abundance: many
CDR3aa: CASSYSVPGGTGDGYTF
CDR3nt: TGTGCCAGCAGTTACTCGGTCCCAGGTGGGACAGGGGATGGCTACACCTTC

v_gene: TRBV28
d_gene: -
j_gene: TRBJ2-2
abundance: -
CDR3aa: CASTLGDFSTGELFF
CDR3nt: TGTGCCAGCACCCTTGGGGACTTCTCCACCGGGGAGCTGTTTTTT

v_gene: TRBV12-3/TRBV12-4
d_gene: -
j_gene: TRBJ1-1
abundance: many
CDR3aa: CASSSGTSSEAFF
CDR3nt: TGTGCCAGCAGTTCCGGGACCTCATCTGAAGCTTTCTTT

v_gene: TRBV29-1
d_gene: -
j_gene: TRBJ2-1
abundance: many
CDR3aa: CSAEKGMSNNEQFF
CDR3nt: TGCAGCGCCGAAAAAGGCATGTCCAACAATGAGCAGTTCTTC

v_gene: TRBV10-3
d_gene: TRBD1
j_gene: TRBJ1-5
abundance: few
CDR3aa: CAISEQGGNQPQHF
CDR3nt: TGTGCCATCAGTGAGCAGGGGGGCAATCAGCCCCAGCATTTT

v_gene: TRBV2
d_gene: -
j_gene: TRBJ2-5
abundance: once
CDR3aa: CASSEGPGRQETQYF
CDR3nt: TGTGCCAGCAGTGAGGGCCCTGGCAGACAAGAGACCCAGTACTTC

v_gene: TRBV12-5
d_gene: -
j_gene: TRBJ1-1
abundance: many
CDR3aa: CASGLGAGEVAFF
CDR3nt: TGTGCTAGTGGTTTGGGTGCGGGGGAGGTGGCTTTCTTT

v_gene: TRBV11-2
d_gene: -
j_gene: TRBJ2-1
abundance: few
CDR3aa: CASSLDRSNNEQFF
CDR3nt: TGTGCCAGCAGCTTAGACCGGTCCAACAATGAGCAGTTCTTC

v_gene: TRBV11-2
d_gene: -
j_gene: TRBJ2-5
abundance: many
CDR3aa: CASSPQVVETQYF
CDR3nt: TGTGCCAGCAGCCCACAGGTGGTGGAGACCCAGTACTTC

v_gene: TRBV20-1
d_gene: TRBD1
j_gene: TRBJ2-7
abundance: many
CDR3aa: CSAQSDRYYEQYF
CDR3nt: TGCAGTGCTCAATCGGACAGGTACTACGAGCAGTACTTC

v_gene: TRBV12-3/TRBV12-4
d_gene: -
j_gene: TRBJ2-5
abundance: many
CDR3aa: CASSSTTPGAQYF
CDR3nt: TGTGCCAGCAGTTCGACTACCCCCGGGGCCCAGTACTTC

v_gene: TRBV7-6
d_gene: -
j_gene: TRBJ2-7
abundance: -
CDR3aa: CASSALQYF
CDR3nt: TGTGCCAGCAGCGCATTACAGTACTTC

v_gene: TRBV20-1
d_gene: TRBD1
j_gene: TRBJ2-3
abundance: many
CDR3aa: CSARVTGGFTDTQYF
CDR3nt: TGCAGTGCTAGAGTGACAGGGGGTTTCACAGATACGCAGTATTTT

v_gene: TRBV29-1
d_gene: -
j_gene: TRBJ2-2
abundance: many
CDR3aa: CSVERDINTGELFF
CDR3nt: TGCAGCGTTGAAAGGGACATTAACACCGGGGAGCTGTTTTTT

v_gene: TRBV14
d_gene: -
j_gene: TRBJ1-1
abundance: -
CDR3aa: CASSQGAGVPGAFF
CDR3nt: TGTGCCAGCAGCCAAGGGGCAGGGGTCCCAGGAGCTTTCTTT

v_gene: TRBV28
d_gene: TRBD1
j_gene: TRBJ1-2
abundance: many
CDR3aa: CASATGGRAGGYTF
CDR3nt: TGTGCCAGCGCTACAGGGGGCAGGGCGGGAGGCTACACCTTC

v_gene: TRBV7-8
d_gene: -
j_gene: TRBJ2-3
abundance: few
CDR3aa: CASSLNGETDTQYF
CDR3nt: TGTGCCAGCAGCTTAAACGGGGAGACAGATACGCAGTATTTT

v_gene: TRBV15
d_gene: -
j_gene: TRBJ1-1
abundance: -
CDR3aa: CATSRDLRFSTEAFF
CDR3nt: TGTGCCACCAGCAGAGATCTGAGGTTTAGCACTGAAGCTTTCTTT

v_gene: TRBV3-1
d_gene: TRBD1
j_gene: TRBJ1-1
abundance: many
CDR3aa: CASSPTPETGVKAFF
CDR3nt: TGTGCCAGCAGCCCGACCCCCGAAACAGGGGTCAAAGCTTTCTTT

v_gene: TRBV15
d_gene: -
j_gene: TRBJ2-3
abundance: -
CDR3aa: CATSRAGEYADTQYF
CDR3nt: TGTGCCACCAGCAGAGCCGGTGAATACGCAGATACGCAGTATTTT

v_gene: TRBV29-1
d_gene: TRBD1
j_gene: TRBJ2-1
abundance: few
CDR3aa: CSVGTSGQGNNEQFF
CDR3nt: TGCAGCGTTGGGACCTCGGGACAGGGTAATAATGAGCAGTTCTTC

v_gene: TRBV6-6
d_gene: -
j_gene: TRBJ2-3
abundance: many
CDR3aa: CASGAGTRSEDTQYF
CDR3nt: TGTGCCAGCGGGGCCGGGACACGGAGCGAGGATACGCAGTATTTT

v_gene: TRBV9
d_gene: -
j_gene: TRBJ1-4
abundance: many
CDR3aa: CASSGGTGYEKLFF
CDR3nt: TGTGCCAGCAGCGGCGGGACGGGATATGAAAAACTGTTTTTT

v_gene: TRBV7-3
d_gene: TRBD1
j_gene: TRBJ1-2
abundance: many
CDR3aa: CASSLNRGNGYTF
CDR3nt: TGTGCCAGCAGCTTAAACAGGGGGAATGGCTACACCTTC

v_gene: TRBV5-4
d_gene: -
j_gene: TRBJ1-1
abundance: -
CDR3aa: CASSSPGSNTEAFF
CDR3nt: TGTGCCAGCAGCTCCCCCGGTTCGAACACTGAAGCTTTCTTT

v_gene: TRBV13
d_gene: -
j_gene: TRBJ1-4
abundance: -
CDR3aa: CASSPGTGIGEKLFF
CDR3nt: TGTGCCAGCAGCCCCGGGACCGGTATCGGTGAAAAACTGTTTTTT

v_gene: TRBV7-2
d_gene: -
j_gene: TRBJ2-2
abundance: many
CDR3aa: CASTPGANTGELFF
CDR3nt: TGTGCCAGCACGCCGGGGGCGAACACCGGGGAGCTGTTTTTT

v_gene: TRBV6-6
d_gene: TRBD1
j_gene: TRBJ2-5
abundance: few
CDR3aa: CASRSIRDSQETQYF
CDR3nt: TGTGCCAGCAGATCGATCCGGGACAGCCAAGAGACCCAGTACTTC

v_gene: TRBV20-1
d_gene: TRBD1
j_gene: TRBJ2-7
abundance: few
CDR3aa: CSARARRTGGEQYF
CDR3nt: TGCAGTGCTAGAGCACGTCGGACAGGGGGCGAGCAGTACTTC

v_gene: TRBV3-1
d_gene: -
j_gene: TRBJ1-4
abundance: -
CDR3aa: CASSQGLGVPGEKLFF
CDR3nt: TGTGCCAGCAGCCAAGGACTGGGGGTTCCTGGTGAAAAACTGTTTTTT

v_gene: TRBV6-5
d_gene: -
j_gene: TRBJ1-1
abundance: many
CDR3aa: CASSPQRNTEAFF
CDR3nt: TGTGCCAGCAGTCCCCAGAGGAACACTGAAGCTTTCTTT

v_gene: TRBV20-1
d_gene: -
j_gene: TRBJ1-2
abundance: many
CDR3aa: CSAHMISYGYTF
CDR3nt: TGCAGTGCTCACATGATCAGCTATGGCTACACCTTC

v_gene: TRBV6-1
d_gene: -
j_gene: TRBJ2-7
abundance: -
CDR3aa: CASSAPAYEQYF
CDR3nt: TGTGCCAGCAGTGCTCCTGCCTACGAGCAGTACTTC

v_gene: TRBV11-2
d_gene: -
j_gene: TRBJ2-4
abundance: few
CDR3aa: CASSRADSKKNIQYF
CDR3nt: TGTGCCAGCAGCCGGGCGGACAGTAAGAAAAACATTCAGTACTTC

v_gene: TRBV3-1
d_gene: -
j_gene: TRBJ2-5
abundance: -
CDR3aa: CASSSTDWAETQYF
CDR3nt: TGTGCCAGCAGCTCAACGGACTGGGCAGAGACCCAGTACTTC

v_gene: TRBV6-2/TRBV6-3
d_gene: -
j_gene: TRBJ2-2
abundance: -
CDR3aa: CASTVHAWGNTGELFF
CDR3nt: TGTGCCAGCACCGTACACGCGTGGGGGAACACCGGGGAGCTGTTTTTT

v_gene: TRBV7-2
d_gene: -
j_gene: TRBJ1-2
abundance: few
CDR3aa: CASSLQYYGYTF
CDR3nt: TGTGCCAGCAGCTTACAGTACTATGGCTACACCTTC

v_gene: TRBV11-2
d_gene: -
j_gene: TRBJ2-5
abundance: many
CDR3aa: CASSLGMDQETQYF
CDR3nt: TGTGCCAGCAGCTTAGGAATGGATCAAGAGACCCAGTACTTC

v_gene: TRBV6-1
d_gene: -
j_gene: TRBJ2-7
abundance: -
CDR3aa: CASSELQGLPYEQYF
CDR3nt: TGTGCCAGCAGTGAACTTCAGGGACTTCCCTACGAGCAGTACTTC

v_gene: TRBV18
d_gene: -
j_gene: TRBJ1-1
abundance: many
CDR3aa: CASSPLGQNAEAFF
CDR3nt: TGTGCCAGCTCCCCTCTAGGCCAGAACGCTGAAGCTTTCTTT

v_gene: TRBV12-3/TRBV12-4
d_gene: TRBD1
j_gene: TRBJ2-7
abundance: few
CDR3aa: CASSFTGVPSYEQYF
CDR3nt: TGTGCCAGCAGTTTTACAGGGGTCCCCTCGTACGAGCAGTACTTC

v_gene: TRBV20-1
d_gene: -
j_gene: TRBJ2-1
abundance: many
CDR3aa: CSASWDEAYNEQFF
CDR3nt: TGCAGTGCTAGTTGGGACGAAGCTTACAATGAGCAGTTCTTC

v_gene: TRBV28
d_gene: -
j_gene: TRBJ2-3
abundance: many
CDR3aa: CATKVRVSTDTQYF
CDR3nt: TGTGCCACCAAAGTAAGGGTTAGCACAGATACGCAGTATTTT

v_gene: TRBV20-1
d_gene: TRBD2
j_gene: TRBJ2-3
abundance: many
CDR3aa: CSARGPRGGVTDTQYF
CDR3nt: TGCAGTGCTAGGGGCCCACGCGGGGGTGTGACAGATACGCAGTATTTT

v_gene: TRBV28
d_gene: TRBD1
j_gene: TRBJ1-5
abundance: many
CDR3aa: CASSFPGGYHQPQHF
CDR3nt: TGTGCCAGCAGTTTCCCAGGGGGCTATCATCAGCCCCAGCATTTT

v_gene: TRBV6-1
d_gene: TRBD2
j_gene: TRBJ2-4
abundance: many
CDR3aa: CASGGRLAERIAKNIQYF
CDR3nt: TGTGCCAGCGGGGGGAGACTAGCGGAACGAATAGCCAAAAACATTCAGTACTTC

v_gene: TRBV30
d_gene: TRBD2
j_gene: TRBJ2-3
abundance: many
CDR3aa: CASQGREASGGFTDTQYF
CDR3nt: TGTGCCTCTCAAGGGAGGGAGGCTAGCGGGGGTTTCACAGATACGCAGTATTTT

v_gene: TRBV19
d_gene: TRBD1
j_gene: TRBJ1-4
abundance: -
CDR3aa: CASSMSRTGQTVTNEKLFF
CDR3nt: TGTGCCAGTAGTATGTCCCGGACAGGGCAAACGGTAACTAATGAAAAACTGTTTTTT

v_gene: TRBV4-1
d_gene: -
j_gene: TRBJ2-4
abundance: many
CDR3aa: CASSQDPALQYF
CDR3nt: TGCGCCAGCAGCCAAGATCCGGCCCTGCAGTACTTC

v_gene: TRBV7-3
d_gene: TRBD2
j_gene: TRBJ2-2
abundance: -
CDR3aa: CASSPSGGAAGELFF
CDR3nt: TGTGCCAGCAGCCCTAGCGGGGGGGCCGCCGGGGAGCTGTTTTTT

v_gene: TRBV2
d_gene: -
j_gene: TRBJ1-5
abundance: many
CDR3aa: CASSGEGRGISNQPQHF
CDR3nt: TGTGCCAGCAGTGGTGAGGGGAGAGGTATTAGCAATCAGCCCCAGCATTTT

v_gene: TRBV6-5
d_gene: -
j_gene: TRBJ1-3
abundance: few
CDR3aa: CASSVTASSGNTIYF
CDR3nt: TGTGCCAGCAGCGTAACAGCGTCCTCTGGAAACACCATATATTTT

v_gene: TRBV2
d_gene: -
j_gene: TRBJ2-7
abundance: -
CDR3aa: CASSDFGGGDSYEQYF
CDR3nt: TGTGCCAGCAGTGATTTCGGGGGAGGAGACTCCTACGAGCAGTACTTC